A single sample gave rise to the 13 T cell receptor beta chains below, sequenced in a study of OX40 agonist ivuxolimab in advanced cancers. Clones were sequenced by immunoSEQ multiplex PCR, and TCRdb holds only the in-frame ones, with some missing. The data contain 70,000 or so clones, less than 90% of them seen just once; the ten biggest clones take up around 0.75%. The sample here was CD4+ or CD8+ T cells sorted from blood, taken in a trial of the OX40 agonist ivuxolimab. Receptors originate from an adult with an advanced solid tumor such as melanoma, head and neck, liver or kidney cancer.

This chain connects TRBV25-1 to TRBJ1-3; D is unclear. The V end was cut by 5 bases, the J end by 4 bases, with 6 bases between. The germline V gene encodes CDR1 MGHDK and CDR2 SYGVNS. The CDR3 consists of 12 residues. The chain's CDR3 is CASSLAGNTIYF. The CDR3 DNA reads as TGTGCCAGCAGTTTGGCCGGAAACACCATATATTTT. The complete variable domain, with remaining parts taken from reference TRBV25-1 and TRBJ1-3, reads EADIYQTPRYLVIGTGKKITLECSQTMGHDKMYWYQQDPGMELHLIHYSYGVNSTEKGDLSSESTVSRIRTEHFPLTLESARPSHTSQYLCASSLAGNTIYFGEGSWLTVV.

J is TRBJ1-4 and V is TRBV7-3; 9 nucleotides align to TRBD1. The V and J ends lost 5 bases and 7 bases, in that order; junction bases with no gene match: 2. CDR1 and CDR2 from the germline V gene are SGHTA and FQGTGA. This CDR3 is 13 amino acids long. The CDR3 reads CASSPTGGEKLFF. CDR3 DNA: TGTGCCAGCAGCCCGACAGGGGGTGAAAAACTGTTTTTT.

This chain connects TRBV4-3 to TRBJ1-2; D call uncertain. This CDR3 contains 13 residues. CDR1 LGHNA and CDR2 YSLEER come from the germline V gene. V dropped 1 base and J dropped 8 bases, with 11 bases sitting between them. CDR3: CASSQAYFEGYTF. CDR3 nucleotides: TGCGCCAGCAGCCAAGCATATTTCGAGGGCTACACCTTC.

With respect to this clone: This same CDR3 is encoded by further DNA sequences in the sample. This rearrangement joins TRBV30 to TRBJ1-2, with TRBD1 matching over 8 bases. With 3 bases clipped from V and 5 bases from J, the junction kept 5 bases outside the gene matches. CDR3 length: 13 amino acids. CDR1 and CDR2 (germline): GTSNPN, SVGIG (reference sequence). CDR3: CAWSRDRPYGYTF. CDR3 in DNA: TGTGCCTGGAGCAGGGACAGGCCTTATGGCTACACCTTC.

This rearrangement joins TRBV25-1 to TRBJ2-1; 7 bases line up with TRBD2. Germline trimming cut 6 bases from V and 15 bases from J; bases unmatched to any gene: 5. In germline, CDR1 is MGHDK, CDR2 SYGVNS. The CDR3 totals 10 residues. The CDR3 DNA is TGTGCCAGCAGCGGACTAGTGTTGTTCTTC. Protein product: CASSGLVLFF.

This clone came up once. The rearrangement uses TRBV5-1 and TRBJ2-1; 8 bases agree with TRBD2. Trimming removed 4 bases from V and 6 bases from J; junction bases left unmatched: 3. Germline loops: CDR1 SGHRS, CDR2 YFSETQ. This CDR3 has 13 amino acids. CDR3 residues: CASSKAGANEQFF. Written as DNA, the CDR3 is TGCGCCAGCAGCAAAGCGGGAGCCAATGAGCAGTTCTTC.

This clone has a single count. The chain links TRBV7-9 to TRBJ2-1; no definite D call. Germline CDR1 and CDR2: SEHNR and FQNEAQ (reference sequence). V lost 0 bases and J 4 bases, leaving 10 bases between the germline ends. This CDR3 has 15 residues. Here the CDR3 reads CASSLALTQYNEQFF. The CDR3 DNA reads as TGTGCCAGCAGCTTAGCGCTTACACAGTACAATGAGCAGTTCTTC. Looking up the rest from reference TRBV7-9 and TRBJ2-1 gives the full variable domain: DTGVSQNPRHKITKRGQNVTFRCDPISEHNRLYWYRQTLGQGPEFLTYFQNEAQLEKSRLLSDRFSAERPKGSFSTLEIQRTEQGDSAMYLCASSLALTQYNEQFFGPGTRLTVL.

This clone was seen more than once but under ten times. The genes are TRBV7-3 and TRBJ1-2; maybe TRBD1 (5 bases). Germline V gives CDR1 SGHTA, CDR2 FQGTGA. The CDR3 loop spans 15 amino acids. The germline V and J ends were trimmed by 1 base and 4 bases, with 13 bases remaining between them. CDR3 DNA sequence: TGTGCCAGCAGCTTAAATCCCCAGGGAGGCTATGGCTACACCTTC. This sequence encodes CASSLNPQGGYGYTF. The entire variable domain, with the rest obtained from reference TRBV7-3 and TRBJ1-2, is as follows: GAGVSQTPSNKVTEKGKYVELRCDPISGHTALYWYRQSLGQGPEFLIYFQGTGAADDSGLPNDRFFAVRPEGSVSTLKIQRTERGDSAVYLCASSLNPQGGYGYTFGSGTRLTVV.

This chain connects TRBV5-6 to TRBJ1-2; D is ambiguous. The CDR3 consists of 15 residues. V lost 0 bases and J 2 bases, leaving 11 bases between the germline ends. Germline CDR1 and CDR2: SGHDT and YYEEEE. Written as DNA, the CDR3 is TGTGCCAGCAGCTTGGGAGGGATGGTGAACTATGGCTACACCTTC. Translation: CASSLGGMVNYGYTF.

The chain carries TRBV7-8 and TRBJ1-2; 7 nucleotides agree with TRBD1. Trimming removed 6 bases from V and 4 bases from J; junction bases left unmatched: 14. The CDR3 runs 16 residues. CDR1 SGHVS and CDR2 FQNEAQ come from the germline V gene. The CDR3, as DNA: TGTGCCAGCAGTCTACGTCTCAGGGGGGCGGTCTATGGCTACACCTTC. Translated: CASSLRLRGAVYGYTF.

This clone has just one count. The V call is TRBV5-1, the J call TRBJ2-1, with 12 positions matching TRBD2. The germline V gene encodes CDR1 SGHRS and CDR2 YFSETQ. J gave up 5 bases and V 3 bases, and 9 bases lay outside the gene matches. The CDR3 length is 17 residues. The CDR3 loop is CASSSRGLAGIDNEQFF. The CDR3 DNA reads TGCGCCAGCAGCTCGCGGGGACTAGCGGGTATTGACAATGAGCAGTTCTTC.

This chain joins TRBV11-3 and TRBJ2-1; 11 bases agree with TRBD2. This CDR3 has 13 amino acids. Germline V gives CDR1 SGHNT, CDR2 YENEEA. With V trimmed by 6 bases and J by 8 bases, 3 bases remained unmatched. CDR3 in DNA: TGTGCCAGCAGTACTAGCGGGAGAGATGAGCAGTTCTTC. This sequence encodes CASSTSGRDEQFF.

The rearrangement uses TRBV18 and TRBJ1-1; D unclear. Germline V CDR1 and CDR2: KGHSH, LQKENI. V lost 2 bases and J 7 bases, leaving 8 bases between the germline ends. There are 12 residues in the CDR3. The CDR3 sequence: CASSPGNVEAFF. The CDR3 DNA reads as TGTGCCAGCTCACCAGGTAATGTTGAAGCTTTCTTT.